This T cell receptor beta chain was documented in a study of T cell responses to AZD1222 COVID-19 vaccine. Details on this clone: Its antigen is as yet unknown.

The study, taken as a whole, reports: With dominance at 160-218 and 743-854, vaccine-associated CD4 TCRs spanned spike. Close to half of spike-specific TCRs reportedly recognize unmutated variant regions.

Germline CDR1 is MDHEN and CDR2 is SYDVKM. Germline trimming cut 4 bases from V and 3 bases from J; bases unmatched to any gene: 6. The CDR3 totals 14 residues. Using immunoSEQ multiplex PCR, the repertoire was profiled, and TCRdb retains in-frame clones only, with some absent. The repertoire includes around 140,000 clones, 80% to 90% of them detected once, and about 5% sits in the top ten. This sample comprised peripheral blood, obtained on day 0 of AZD1222 vaccination. This chain uses TRBV28 with TRBJ2-7; TRBD1 agrees at 7 bases. The sequence derives from an adult in good health. CDR3 amino acids: CASSSRTGGYEQYF. The DNA for the CDR3 is TGTGCCAGCAGTTCCCGGACAGGAGGCTACGAGCAGTACTTC.